Ten or more counts support the clone carrying this T cell receptor (beta chain). The antigen is not known. The V gene lost 3 bases and the J gene lost 5 bases, with 13 bases spanning the gap. The CDR3 sequence is 14 residues long. Germline V gene data show CDR1 as LGHDT and CDR2 as YNNKEL (reference sequence). This specimen belongs to a study of regulatory T cells in long-lasting Graves disease. Study-level points and caveats: For persistent Graves' patients, TCR diversity was lower than for newly diagnosed ones.

Assembly of TCR beta libraries relied on iRepertoire HTBI primers together with Arm-PCR of CDR3 regions. TCRdb re-called the multiplex PCR reads through MiXCR, storing one row per CDR3 protein. The sample has a few hundred thousand distinct CDR3 sequences, roughly 20% seen once. Time point reported: persistent/refractory GD, antithyroid drugs over 5 years with positive TRAb. PBMC RNA was the source of the TCR library. Per American Thyroid Association guidelines, Graves' disease was diagnosed. Recruitment took place at an endocrinology department in Xi'an, China. This TCR was sampled from a middle-aged woman with Graves disease. The sample in question was peripheral blood mononuclear cells (PBMCs), obtained when the disease was refractory, from a patient treated with antithyroid drugs. This rearrangement joins TRBV3-1 to TRBJ2-5, with D tentatively TRBD1 or TRBD2 (5 bases each). DNA for the CDR3: TGTGCCAGCAGCCATCGGGACGGTTTGGAGACCCAGTACTTC. Translation gives CASSHRDGLETQYF.